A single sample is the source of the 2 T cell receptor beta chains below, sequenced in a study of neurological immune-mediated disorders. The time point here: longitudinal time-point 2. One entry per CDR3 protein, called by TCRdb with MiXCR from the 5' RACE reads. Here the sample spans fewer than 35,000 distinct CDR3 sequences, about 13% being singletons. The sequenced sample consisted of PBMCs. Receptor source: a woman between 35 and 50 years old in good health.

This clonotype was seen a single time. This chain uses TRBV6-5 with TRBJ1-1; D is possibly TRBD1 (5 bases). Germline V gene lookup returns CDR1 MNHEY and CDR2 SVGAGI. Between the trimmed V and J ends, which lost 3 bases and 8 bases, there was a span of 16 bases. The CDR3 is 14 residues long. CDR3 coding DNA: TGTGCCAGCAGTTATAGGACACCCGGGGCGGAAGCTTTCTTT. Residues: CASSYRTPGAEAFF.

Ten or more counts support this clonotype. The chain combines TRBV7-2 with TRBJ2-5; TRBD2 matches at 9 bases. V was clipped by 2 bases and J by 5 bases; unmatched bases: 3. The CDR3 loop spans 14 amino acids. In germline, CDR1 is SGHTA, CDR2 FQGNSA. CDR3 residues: CASSLTSGHETQYF. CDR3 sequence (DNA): TGTGCCAGCAGCTTAACTAGCGGGCATGAGACCCAGTACTTC.